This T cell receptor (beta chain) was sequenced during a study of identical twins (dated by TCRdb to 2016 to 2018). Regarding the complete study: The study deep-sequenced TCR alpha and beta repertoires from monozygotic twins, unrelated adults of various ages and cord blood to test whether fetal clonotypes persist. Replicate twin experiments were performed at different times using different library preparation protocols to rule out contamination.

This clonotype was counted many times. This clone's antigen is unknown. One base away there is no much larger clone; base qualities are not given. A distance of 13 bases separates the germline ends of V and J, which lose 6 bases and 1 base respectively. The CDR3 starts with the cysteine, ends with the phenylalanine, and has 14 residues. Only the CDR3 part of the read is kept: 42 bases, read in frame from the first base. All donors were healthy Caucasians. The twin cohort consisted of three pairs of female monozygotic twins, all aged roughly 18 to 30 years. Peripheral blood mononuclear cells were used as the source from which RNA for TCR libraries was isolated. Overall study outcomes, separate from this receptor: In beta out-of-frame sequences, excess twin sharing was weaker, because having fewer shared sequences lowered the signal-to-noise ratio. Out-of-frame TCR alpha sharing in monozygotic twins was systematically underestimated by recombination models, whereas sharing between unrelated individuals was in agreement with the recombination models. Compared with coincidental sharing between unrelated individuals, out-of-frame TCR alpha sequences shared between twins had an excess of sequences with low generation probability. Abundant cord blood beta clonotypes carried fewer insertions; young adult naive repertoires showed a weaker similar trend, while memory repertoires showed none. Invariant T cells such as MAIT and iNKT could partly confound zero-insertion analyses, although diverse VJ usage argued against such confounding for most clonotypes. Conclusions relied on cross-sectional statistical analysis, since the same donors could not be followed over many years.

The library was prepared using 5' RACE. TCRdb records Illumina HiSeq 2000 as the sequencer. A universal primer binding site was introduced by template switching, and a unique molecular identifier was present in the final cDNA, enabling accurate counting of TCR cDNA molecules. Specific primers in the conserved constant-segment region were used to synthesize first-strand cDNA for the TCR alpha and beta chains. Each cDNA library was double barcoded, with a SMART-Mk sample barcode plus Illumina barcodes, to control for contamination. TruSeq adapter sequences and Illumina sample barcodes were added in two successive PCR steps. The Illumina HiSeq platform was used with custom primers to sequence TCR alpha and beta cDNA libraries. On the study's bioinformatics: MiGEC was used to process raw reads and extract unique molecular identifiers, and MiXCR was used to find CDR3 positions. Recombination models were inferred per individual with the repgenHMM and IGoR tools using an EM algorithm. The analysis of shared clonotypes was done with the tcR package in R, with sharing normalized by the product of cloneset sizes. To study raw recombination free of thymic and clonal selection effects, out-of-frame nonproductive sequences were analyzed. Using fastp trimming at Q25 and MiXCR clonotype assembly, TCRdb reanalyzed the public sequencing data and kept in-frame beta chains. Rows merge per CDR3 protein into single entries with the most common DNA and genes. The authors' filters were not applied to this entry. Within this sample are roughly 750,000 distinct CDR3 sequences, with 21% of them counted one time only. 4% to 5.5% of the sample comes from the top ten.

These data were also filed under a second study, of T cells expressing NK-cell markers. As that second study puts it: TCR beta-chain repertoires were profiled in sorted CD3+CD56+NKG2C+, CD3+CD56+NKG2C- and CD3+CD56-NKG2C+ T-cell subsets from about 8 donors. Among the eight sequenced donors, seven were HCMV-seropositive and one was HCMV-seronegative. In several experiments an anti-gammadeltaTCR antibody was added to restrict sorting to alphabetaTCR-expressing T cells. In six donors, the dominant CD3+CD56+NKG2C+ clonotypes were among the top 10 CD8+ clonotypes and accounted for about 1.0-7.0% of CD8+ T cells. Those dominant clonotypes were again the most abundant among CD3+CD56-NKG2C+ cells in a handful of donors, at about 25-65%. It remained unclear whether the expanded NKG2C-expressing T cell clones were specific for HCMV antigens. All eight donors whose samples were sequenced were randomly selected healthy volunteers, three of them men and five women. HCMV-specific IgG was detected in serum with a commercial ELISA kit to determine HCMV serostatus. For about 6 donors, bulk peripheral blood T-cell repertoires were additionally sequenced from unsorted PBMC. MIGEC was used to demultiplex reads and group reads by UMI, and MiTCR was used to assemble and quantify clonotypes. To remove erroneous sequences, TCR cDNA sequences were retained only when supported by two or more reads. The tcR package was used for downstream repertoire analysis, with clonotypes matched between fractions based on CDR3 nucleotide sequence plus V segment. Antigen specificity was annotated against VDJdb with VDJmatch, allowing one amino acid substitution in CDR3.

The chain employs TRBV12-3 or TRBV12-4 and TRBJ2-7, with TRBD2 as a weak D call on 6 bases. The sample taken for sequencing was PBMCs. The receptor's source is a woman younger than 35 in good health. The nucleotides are TGTGCCAGCAGCTTGGGTAGCGGATCCTACGAGCAGTACTTC. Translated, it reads CASSLGSGSYEQYF.